This entry features one T cell receptor beta chain sequence. The data belong to a study of blood T cell repertoires in COVID-19. Generated by immunoSEQ multiplex PCR, the TCRdb table keeps only in-frame clones and is missing some. The table shows 190,000 or so clones, with approximately 85% occurring only once. Trimming shortened V by 5 bases and J by 10 bases, and 12 bases separated the two germline ends. Germline CDR1 and CDR2: SGHVS and FNYEAQ. This CDR3 spans 12 amino acids. This rearrangement joins TRBV7-6 to TRBJ1-5; the D gene is possibly TRBD1 (6 bases). The source of this sequence is a woman aged 80 or over with acute or convalescent COVID-19. Sequencing was performed on peripheral blood. The CDR3 protein is CASSTPGDPQHF. The CDR3 DNA is TGTGCCAGCAGCACCCCAGGGGATCCCCAGCATTTT.